A single sample is the source of the 10 T cell receptor beta chains below, sequenced in a study of T-cell memory formation after mild COVID-19. In TCRdb, the 5' RACE reads were re-called with MiXCR into one record per CDR3 protein. The repertoire has 300,000 to 350,000 distinct CDR3 sequences, 14% of them found once; the top ten carry roughly 23%. The specimen was PBMCs or a T cell subset sorted from them (not recorded which). The origin of the receptors is a man between 18 and 29 years old who had mild COVID-19 (a few samples of this study predate the infection). Cell type and time point are not known.

The chain joins TRBV4-1 to TRBJ1-1, with no clear D. CDR3 length equals 15 residues. V lost 2 bases, J lost 1 base, and 11 bases lay in between. Looked up from germline, CDR1 is MGHRA and CDR2 is YSYEKL. The CDR3 DNA reads as TGCGCCAGCAGCCAAAGTTTGACGGCGAACACTGAAGCTTTCTTT. Residues: CASSQSLTANTEAFF.

This clonotype was detected a few times. The rearrangement uses TRBV6-2 or TRBV6-3 and TRBJ1-3, with D unresolved. The CDR3 loop spans 12 amino acids. Trimming stripped 6 bases from V and 4 bases from J, with 7 bases between. Germline V lookup: CDR1 MNHEY, CDR2 SVGEGT. Here the CDR3 reads CASRLQGNTIYF. The CDR3 DNA reads as TGTGCCAGCAGACTTCAAGGAAACACCATATATTTT.

This clonotype was counted a few times. The gene calls are TRBV7-2 and TRBJ2-7, with D tentatively TRBD1 or TRBD2 (6 bases each). V was pared by 5 bases and J by 3 bases, with 14 bases between. This CDR3 has 14 residues. Per the germline V gene, CDR1 is SGHTA and CDR2 is FQGNSA. The CDR3 sequence is CASSIDGGLYEQYF. The CDR3 nucleotides read TGTGCCAGCAGCATAGATGGGGGGCTCTACGAGCAGTACTTC.

The rearrangement uses TRBV25-1 and TRBJ2-2; 10 positions match TRBD1. The CDR3 runs 16 residues. V lost 6 bases to trimming and J lost 3 bases; unmatched junction nucleotides: 7. The germline CDR1 and CDR2 sequences are MGHDK and SYGVNS. The CDR3 DNA reads TGTGCCAGCAGGGGAGGGACAGGGGCTCACACCGGGGAGCTGTTTTTT. Encoded protein: CASRGGTGAHTGELFF.

This clonotype was counted only a few times. Its ends do not fully match the called genes, so a read error is possible. The J gene is TRBJ1-6, the V gene TRBV7-2; D unresolved. In germline, CDR1 is SGHTA, CDR2 FQGNSA. The CDR3 consists of 12 residues. CDR3 nucleotide sequence: TGTGCCAGCAGCTCAAGAAATTCACCCCCCCACTTT. It codes for CASSSRNSPPHF.

In its sample, this clonotype was seen a few times. The V call is TRBV12-3 or TRBV12-4, the J call TRBJ2-1; 15 nucleotides line up with TRBD2. Trimming at V came to 6 bases and at J to 12 bases, leaving 9 bases not matched to a gene. This CDR3 has 15 residues. This CDR3 reads CASREGLAGGRRQFF. The CDR3 region has the DNA TGTGCCAGCAGGGAGGGACTAGCGGGGGGCCGAAGGCAGTTCTTC.

The rearrangement links TRBV25-1 to TRBJ2-7; TRBD1 matches 9 bases. Germline assignment: CDR1 MGHDK and CDR2 SYGVNS. V shed 2 bases and J 2 bases; nucleotides not matched to a gene: 7. The CDR3 runs to 16 residues. CDR3 bases: TGTGCCAGCAGTGAACGGACAGGGGAGGAGACCTACGAGCAGTACTTC. Translated, it gives CASSERTGEETYEQYF.

This sequence joins TRBV6-5 and TRBJ2-5, with 7 bases aligning to TRBD1. V was pared by 2 bases and J by 5 bases, with 5 bases of the junction left unmatched. Germline assignment: CDR1 MNHEY and CDR2 SVGAGI. There are 14 residues in the CDR3. CDR3 coding DNA: TGTGCCAGCAGTTACCACGGGACAGCGGAGACCCAGTACTTC. It yields the protein CASSYHGTAETQYF.

This clonotype has a count of ten or more. This rearrangement joins TRBV7-9 to TRBJ2-3; 8 bases are shared with TRBD1. CDR1 is SEHNR and CDR2 is FQNEAQ in the germline V gene (reference sequence). The CDR3 length is 13 residues. V lost 0 bases to trimming and J lost 10 bases; unmatched junction nucleotides: 3. The chain's CDR3 is CASSLASGQAQYF. CDR3 DNA: TGTGCCAGCAGCTTAGCCTCGGGACAGGCGCAGTATTTT.

The rearrangement joins TRBV7-8 to TRBJ1-6, with D tentatively TRBD1 (6 bases). V was cut by 0 bases and J by 9 bases, with 9 bases left in between. Germline V gives CDR1 SGHVS, CDR2 FQNEAQ. CDR3 length equals 14 residues. This CDR3 is CASSLASRGSPLHF. As DNA, the CDR3 is TGTGCCAGCAGCTTAGCTAGCAGGGGTTCACCCCTCCACTTT.